This TCR beta chain originates from a study of cytomegalovirus exposure and HLA in healthy donors. V was pared by 2 bases and J by 1 base, with 11 bases between. The CDR3 covers 15 residues. Germline V lookup: CDR1 MNHEY, CDR2 SVGAGI. In its sample, this clone was seen a few times. What it binds is unknown. The PCR contained 60 Vbeta and 13 Jbeta primers. The protocol was immunoSEQ multiplex PCR, while the TCRdb copy is restricted to in-frame clones and leaves out a portion. The repertoire holds over 30,000 clones, with about 79% as singletons. The study, taken as a whole, reports: Reportedly, HLA-A and HLA-B alleles of most subjects were accurately predicted from TCR beta. Analysis performed later found about 17,000 TCR beta sequences associated with HLA alleles at 0.05 false discovery rate. Most TCR sequences were uncommon, yet certain public TCRs appeared in many donors. A later analysis linked a missense DCLRE1C variant to TCR beta V- and J-gene trimming.

This chain links TRBV6-5 with TRBJ1-1, with D perhaps TRBD1 (5 bases). This clonotype originated in a woman aged 18-35 years in good health and CMV-seronegative. The sequencing sample was made of PBMCs. CDR3 sequence reads: CASSYQGPENTEAFF. The CDR3 DNA reads as TGTGCCAGCAGTTACCAGGGCCCGGAGAACACTGAAGCTTTCTTT.